This T cell receptor beta chain was sequenced in a study of T-cell reconstitution after alpha-beta-depleted transplantation in children. Findings and caveats of the study: It was surviving recipient T cells and thymic progenitors that gave some patients high TCRbeta diversity at day 60.

Researchers prepared the TCRbeta library using unique molecular identifiers, the study reports. TCRdb passed the PCR reads through MiXCR, listing each CDR3 protein once. The sample records 65,000 to 85,000 distinct CDR3 sequences, roughly 10% being singletons. As to this clonotype: Its specificity is unknown.

CDR1 and CDR2 from the germline V gene are SGHDN and FVKESK. Trimming took off 0 bases at V and 2 bases at J, with 16 bases between the two ends. The CDR3 runs to 17 residues. The V gene is TRBV14, the J gene TRBJ2-5, with D perhaps matching TRBD1 (6 bases). The sample here was PBMCs, taken before TCRalphabeta/CD19-depleted stem cell transplant. The receptor was isolated from a boy aged 5-17 years with acute myeloid leukemia, due to receive a stem cell transplant. The CDR3 protein is CASSQDRGLGAQETQYF. The DNA of the CDR3 is TGTGCCAGCAGCCAAGATCGTGGTTTGGGGGCACAAGAGACCCAGTACTTC.